The T cell receptor (beta chain) described here comes from a study of shared clonotypes between healthy human individuals. The overall study: Donors had three CD4 naive, three CD4 memory, two CD8 naive and one CD8 memory plate apiece.

V gave up 6 bases and J gave up 5 bases, with 22 bases separating them. Germline V gene data show CDR1 as MDHEN and CDR2 as SYDVKM. There are 16 residues in the CDR3. Deep level was the assay's run setting. TCRdb's table, derived via immunoSEQ multiplex PCR, lists solely in-frame clones and lacks some. The repertoire holds about 1,500,000 clones, 95% to 97% seen once, with 1.2% in the top ten. V is TRBV28 and J is TRBJ1-1; D may be TRBD1 (5 bases). The source material was naive CD4+ T cells sorted from blood. Subset in this sample: CD45RA+ positively selected. The receptor's source is a man aged 30 to 45 in good health. CDR3 in amino acids: CASSKNTRWGSTEAFF. The CDR3 nucleotides are TGTGCCAGCAGCAAAAATACCCGATGGGGGAGTACTGAAGCTTTCTTT.